Listed below are T cell receptor beta chains from one sample, sequenced in a study of PD-1 blockade in mismatch repair-deficient tumors. Using immunoSEQ multiplex PCR, the repertoire was profiled, and TCRdb retains in-frame clones only, with some absent. The sample holds approximately 9,800 clones, 75% to 90% seen once. The sample in question was PBMCs, obtained about 48 weeks after starting pembrolizumab. The receptor set was obtained from an adult with mismatch repair-deficient cancer. CDR3s include the opening cysteine and the closing phenylalanine or tryptophan. The D gene is left open where the match is weak. Only part of the rows carry a size: once, few, many, or a class if the clone is expanded.

d_call	v_call	clone_size	j_call	cdr3_nt	cdr3_aa
NA	TRBV4-1	few	TRBJ2-7	TGCGCCAGCAGCCGAGCAGGAAACAGGGGAGGCGAGCAGTACTTC	CASSRAGNRGGEQYF
TRBD1	TRBV28	NA	TRBJ2-7	TGTGCCAGCAGCTCCAGGGGGTTCGAGCAGTACTTC	CASSSRGFEQYF
TRBD2	TRBV9	NA	TRBJ2-7	TGTGCCAGCAGCGCGGGAGCGGGAGGGGGGTCCTACGAGCAGTACTTC	CASSAGAGGGSYEQYF
NA	TRBV27	NA	TRBJ1-4	TGTGCCAGCAGTTCCCCGGGACATGCAACTAATGAAAAACTGTTTTTT	CASSSPGHATNEKLFF
NA	TRBV7-9	NA	TRBJ1-5	TGTGCCAGCAGCTTAGGCGGGACGGACCTTAATCAGCCCCAGCATTTT	CASSLGGTDLNQPQHF
TRBD2	TRBV7-3	NA	TRBJ2-2	TGTGCCAGCAGCTTGAGCGGGATAGACGGGGAGCTGTTTTTT	CASSLSGIDGELFF
TRBD2	TRBV27	NA	TRBJ2-3	TGTGCCAGCAGTTTGGGACTAGCCTCTACGCAGTATTTT	CASSLGLASTQYF
TRBD2	TRBV2	NA	TRBJ2-1	TGTGCCAGCAGTGAATTTTGGCTAGCGGGGGGGAATGAGCAGTTCTTC	CASSEFWLAGGNEQFF
NA	TRBV27	NA	TRBJ2-1	TGTGCCAGCAGTTTGGTCCTAGCAGGTTACTATAATGAGCAGTTCTTC	CASSLVLAGYYNEQFF
NA	TRBV11-3	NA	TRBJ2-7	TGTGCCAGCAGCCAAGGGGGTAGCGACTCCGCCGGGCAGTACTTC	CASSQGGSDSAGQYF
NA	TRBV30	NA	TRBJ2-7	TGTGCCTGGAGTGTTCAGTGGCAGGACTTCGGATACGAGCAGTACTTC	CAWSVQWQDFGYEQYF
TRBD2	TRBV6-5	NA	TRBJ2-1	TGTGCCAGCGGGAGGGCGGGTAGCTCCTACAATGAGCAGTTCTTC	CASGRAGSSYNEQFF
TRBD2	TRBV6-1	NA	TRBJ2-3	TGTGCCAGCAGCGGACTAGCGGGAGGGCCAGATACGCAGTATTTT	CASSGLAGGPDTQYF
NA	TRBV5-1	once	TRBJ2-1	TGCGCCAGCAGCCCCCAGGACTACAATGAGCAGTTCTTC	CASSPQDYNEQFF
NA	TRBV30	NA	TRBJ1-1	TGTGCCTGGAGGTCGGGAGGCACTGAAGCTTTCTTT	CAWRSGGTEAFF
TRBD2	TRBV7-2	NA	TRBJ2-3	TGTGCCAGCAGCTCTCGGACGGGAGGAAATACGCAGTATTTT	CASSSRTGGNTQYF
NA	TRBV2	NA	TRBJ2-3	TGTGCCAGCAGTGACGCCCAGGGAGATACGCAGTATTTT	CASSDAQGDTQYF
TRBD2	TRBV2	few	TRBJ2-7	TGTGCCACCGGGAGGGGGAACAACGAGCAGTACTTC	CATGRGNNEQYF
NA	TRBV27	once	TRBJ1-1	TGTGCCAGCAGTTTCACAGGGTTGACTGAAGCTTTCTTT	CASSFTGLTEAFF
NA	TRBV7-9	NA	TRBJ2-1	TGTGCCAGCAGCCCCCCAGGTGTGTACAATGAGCAGTTCTTC	CASSPPGVYNEQFF
NA	TRBV18	NA	TRBJ2-5	TGTGCCAGCCAACGGTCGCATCAAGAGACCCAGTACTTC	CASQRSHQETQYF
TRBD2	TRBV5-6	once	TRBJ2-5	TGTGCCAGCACCCAGTTCAGCGGGAGGGCGGTGGAGACCCAGTACTTC	CASTQFSGRAVETQYF
TRBD1	TRBV5-1	NA	TRBJ2-7	TGCGCCAGCAGCTCGAAACAGGGGGCGCGGGTCGAGCAGTACTTC	CASSSKQGARVEQYF
NA	TRBV25-1	NA	TRBJ2-1	TGTGCCAGCAGTGATATCCAGGGTCACTTCTTC	CASSDIQGHFF
TRBD2	TRBV5-1	NA	TRBJ2-1	TGCGCCAGCAGCTGGAAACTAGCGGGAGGCGACAATGAGCAGTTCTTC	CASSWKLAGGDNEQFF
TRBD1	TRBV2	NA	TRBJ2-7	TGTGCCAGCAGAACAGGACAGGGGTCGGGGGAGCAGTACTTC	CASRTGQGSGEQYF
NA	TRBV7-3	NA	TRBJ1-2	TGTGCCAGCAGCCCGACCTCAGGGTTTTATGGCTACACCTTC	CASSPTSGFYGYTF
TRBD2	TRBV7-2	NA	TRBJ2-6	TGTGCCAGCAGCCCAACGGGACTAGCGGCTGGGGCCAACGTCCTGACTTTC	CASSPTGLAAGANVLTF
TRBD2	TRBV5-4	NA	TRBJ2-7	TGTGCCAGCAGCTCCCAGCGGGCGGGACTATCCTACGAGCAGTACTTC	CASSSQRAGLSYEQYF
TRBD2	TRBV2	NA	TRBJ2-2	TGTGCCAGCAGACGGGAGGGGGTCGGGGAGCTGTTTTTT	CASRREGVGELFF
TRBD2	TRBV27	NA	TRBJ2-7	TGTGCCAGCAGTTTACAGCCTAGCGGGATCTCCTACGAGCAGTACTTC	CASSLQPSGISYEQYF
TRBD1	TRBV7-9	once	TRBJ1-4	TGTGCCAGCAGCTCTGGACAGGGTAGCGAAAAACTGTTTTTT	CASSSGQGSEKLFF
TRBD1	TRBV6-1	NA	TRBJ1-4	TGTGCCAGCAGAAACAGGGGGTGGGATGAAAAACTGTTTTTT	CASRNRGWDEKLFF
NA	TRBV5-1	NA	TRBJ2-2	TGCGCCAGCAGCTTAAACTCCGGGGAGCTGTTTTTT	CASSLNSGELFF
NA	TRBV30	NA	TRBJ2-5	TGTGCCTGGAGTGTAACCCCAGGGGTGGAGACCCAGTACTTC	CAWSVTPGVETQYF
TRBD2	TRBV6-6	once	TRBJ2-4	TGTGCCAGCAGCACCATAGCGGGAGAGTTCAAAAACATTCAGTACTTC	CASSTIAGEFKNIQYF
NA	TRBV11-3	NA	TRBJ2-7	TGTGCCAGCAGCCTCACAGGAAACTCCTACGAGCAGTACTTC	CASSLTGNSYEQYF
NA	TRBV10-3	NA	TRBJ2-7	TGTGCCACTGAGCAGGGTGGGTACGAGCAGTACTTC	CATEQGGYEQYF
NA	TRBV6-5	NA	TRBJ1-3	TGTGCCAGCAGTCAACGACAGGGAAACACCATATATTTT	CASSQRQGNTIYF
TRBD2	TRBV28	few	TRBJ2-7	TGTGCCAGCACAGCGGGAGATACCCTTGGGGGCTACGAGCAGTACTTC	CASTAGDTLGGYEQYF
NA	TRBV28	NA	TRBJ1-5	TGTGCCAGCAGTCTGCGGGGATCTTATAGCAATCAGCCCCAGCATTTT	CASSLRGSYSNQPQHF